These 23 T cell receptor beta chains originate from one sample sequenced in a study of blood T cell repertoires in COVID-19. Using immunoSEQ multiplex PCR, the repertoire was profiled, and TCRdb retains in-frame clones only, with some absent. The sample contains 150,000 or so clones, around 84% of which appear only once. The sequenced sample consisted of PBMCs or T cells enriched from blood (not recorded which). These receptors all stem from a man aged 35-49 years who had recovered from COVID-19.

This chain joins TRBV7-6 and TRBJ2-5; 7 bases are shared with TRBD2. Germline V gene data show CDR1 as SGHVS and CDR2 as FNYEAQ. The ends lost 3 bases at V and 5 bases at J; junction bases unmatched: 9. CDR3 length equals 15 residues. CDR3 DNA: TGTGCCAGCAGCTTGCGGGGGACTTTACGCGAGACCCAGTACTTC. Translated, it gives CASSLRGTLRETQYF.

The chain has TRBV3-1 (or the pseudogene TRBV3-2) and TRBJ2-4; TRBD2 aligns across 7 bases. V shed 4 bases and J 4 bases; nucleotides not matched to a gene: 4. Germline CDR1 reads LGHDT; CDR2 reads YNNKEL (reference sequence). The CDR3 length is 14 residues. The chain's CDR3 is CASSPTSQKNIQYF. CDR3 nucleotides: TGTGCCAGCAGCCCGACTAGCCAGAAAAACATTCAGTACTTC.

The chain joins TRBV3-1 (or the pseudogene TRBV3-2) to TRBJ2-5, with 8 positions matching TRBD1. This CDR3 spans 17 amino acids. Germline assignment: CDR1 LGHDT and CDR2 YNNKEL (reference sequence). Trimming cost V 3 bases and J 0 bases; bases outside gene matches: 9. DNA for the CDR3: TGTGCCAGCAGCCACACAGGAGACAGGGGATACCAAGAGACCCAGTACTTC. This encodes CASSHTGDRGYQETQYF.

The rearrangement joins TRBV5-6 to TRBJ1-2, with unresolved D. The CDR3 length is 12 residues. Germline assignment: CDR1 SGHDT and CDR2 YYEEEE. The V end lost 3 bases, the J end lost 5 bases, and 8 bases lay between the germline ends. CDR3 DNA sequence: TGTGCCAGCAGCTCCGACGGGTATGGCTACACCTTC. Translation gives CASSSDGYGYTF.

The chain is built from TRBV3-1 (or the pseudogene TRBV3-2) and TRBJ2-5; 8 bases map to TRBD2. The CDR3 loop spans 16 amino acids. Per germline, CDR1 LGHDT and CDR2 YNNKEL (reference sequence). The ends lost 1 base at V and 1 base at J; junction bases unmatched: 5. CDR3 loop: CASSQAAGVSQETQYF. CDR3 coding DNA: TGTGCCAGCAGCCAAGCAGCGGGGGTATCCCAAGAGACCCAGTACTTC.

The genes are TRBV29-1 and TRBJ1-2, with D tentatively TRBD1 (6 bases). Trimming pared 3 bases from V and 3 bases from J, leaving 8 bases between. Germline assignment: CDR1 SQVTM and CDR2 ANQGSEA. The CDR3 covers 12 residues. The CDR3 protein is CSVDEGDYGYTF. CDR3 nucleotide sequence: TGCAGCGTTGATGAGGGGGACTATGGCTACACCTTC.

This clone was seen a few times. The V call is TRBV2, the J call TRBJ1-5, with D tentatively TRBD1 (6 bases). CDR1 is SNHLY, CDR2 FYNNEI, per germline. The CDR3 length is 15 residues. The V and J ends lost 8 bases and 0 bases respectively, with 14 bases between them. CDR3 in DNA: TGTGCCAGCGATATTGGACAGTCTAGCAATCAGCCCCAGCATTTT. Amino acids: CASDIGQSSNQPQHF.

V usage is TRBV7-8 and J usage is TRBJ2-1; possible D gene TRBD1, 5 bases. Trimming cost V 1 base and J 0 bases, with 10 bases left between them. The V gene's germline CDR1 is SGHVS and CDR2 FQNEAQ. The CDR3 is 16 amino acids. The CDR3 loop reads CASSLGGDYSYNEQFF. The CDR3 DNA reads as TGTGCCAGCAGCTTAGGGGGCGATTACTCCTACAATGAGCAGTTCTTC.

The rearrangement uses TRBV30 and TRBJ1-5; D possibly corresponds to TRBD1 (5 bases). Trimming shortened V by 2 bases and J by 4 bases, and 9 bases separated the two germline ends. The CDR3 loop spans 13 amino acids. Germline assignment: CDR1 GTSNPN and CDR2 SVGIG (reference sequence). DNA of the CDR3: TGTGCCTGGAGTACCAGGGTGAATCAGCCCCAGCATTTT. Protein product: CAWSTRVNQPQHF.

In this sample, this clone turned up once. This chain uses TRBV5-1 with TRBJ1-2; the match to TRBD1 covers 10 bases. Germline loops: CDR1 SGHRS, CDR2 YFSETQ. V lost 4 bases, J lost 5 bases, and 14 bases stayed unmatched. The CDR3 consists of 17 residues. CDR3 protein: CASSQSGQGNVGYGYTF. DNA for the CDR3: TGCGCCAGCAGCCAGTCGGGACAGGGGAACGTTGGGTATGGCTACACCTTC.

The chain couples TRBV24-1 to TRBJ1-1; 7 positions agree with TRBD1. The germline V gene has CDR1 KGHDR and CDR2 SFDVKD. Trimming removed 8 bases from V and 1 base from J; junction bases left unmatched: 6. CDR3 length: 14 residues. The CDR3 DNA reads as TGTGCCACCATGGGCAGGGGGAAGAACACTGAAGCTTTCTTT. Protein: CATMGRGKNTEAFF.

The chain combines TRBV10-3 with TRBJ1-5, with a tentative D call TRBD1 (6 bases). CDR1 is ENHRY, CDR2 SYGVKD, per germline. This CDR3 comprises 14 residues. The V end lost 10 bases, the J end lost 6 bases, and 19 bases lay between the germline ends. The CDR3 sequence: CATNQGLEGQPQHF. CDR3 in DNA: TGTGCCACCAATCAGGGGTTGGAAGGTCAGCCCCAGCATTTT.

The chain is built from TRBV5-1 and TRBJ2-7; D not resolved. This CDR3 comprises 11 residues. Trimming removed 4 bases from V and 4 bases from J, with 6 bases in between. CDR1 is SGHRS, CDR2 YFSETQ, per germline. In DNA, the CDR3 is TGCGCCAGCAGCGACAATTACGAGCAGTACTTC. This encodes CASSDNYEQYF.

The chain couples TRBV9 to TRBJ1-1, with a possible D match to TRBD1 (6 bases). The CDR3 spans 15 residues. The germline V and J ends were trimmed by 0 bases and 0 bases, with 9 bases remaining between them. Germline V gene sequence: CDR1 SGDLS, CDR2 YYNGEE. Written as DNA, the CDR3 is TGTGCCAGCAGCGTAGCGGGGGGCATGAACACTGAAGCTTTCTTT. This sequence encodes CASSVAGGMNTEAFF.

The sample holds a few counts of this clone. V is TRBV3-1 (or the pseudogene TRBV3-2) and J is TRBJ1-2; 9 bases are a match to TRBD1. The CDR3 runs 14 residues. V lost 4 bases and J lost 2; bases outside the gene matches: 2. Per germline, CDR1 LGHDT and CDR2 YNNKEL (reference sequence). CDR3 sequence reads: CASSRGQGNYGYTF. The CDR3 DNA follows: TGTGCCAGCAGCCGAGGACAGGGGAACTATGGCTACACCTTC.

The CDR3 is CASSRRTGGVGDTGELFF. CDR3 sequence (DNA): TGTGCCAGCAGCCGACGGACAGGGGGCGTCGGGGACACCGGGGAGCTGTTTTTT. The chain recombines TRBV9 with TRBJ2-2; TRBD1 agrees at 11 bases. V was pared by 4 bases and J by 3 bases, with 11 bases of the junction left unmatched. This CDR3 is built from 18 residues. Per germline, CDR1 SGDLS and CDR2 YYNGEE.

About this clone itself: Its ends do not fully match the called genes, so a read error is possible. The CDR3 bases are TGTGCCAGCAGCGCAAGAAGGGGGGGGGTCCCCTCCCACGAGCAGTACTTC. Translation gives CASSARRGGVPSHEQYF. This chain links TRBV9 with TRBJ2-7, with a tentative D call TRBD2 (7 bases). Germline CDR1 reads SGDLS; CDR2 reads YYNGEE. CDR3 size: 17 residues.

There are a few counts of this clone. This sequence joins TRBV5-1 and TRBJ1-1, with 7 bases matching TRBD1. With 2 bases clipped from V and 4 bases from J, the junction kept 8 bases outside the gene matches. The germline V gene encodes CDR1 SGHRS and CDR2 YFSETQ. This CDR3 has 15 amino acids. CDR3 sequence reads: CASSFLYYRGTEAFF. Written as DNA, the CDR3 is TGCGCCAGCAGCTTCTTATATTACAGGGGCACTGAAGCTTTCTTT.

V gene TRBV9 combines with J gene TRBJ2-3; 9 nucleotides agree with TRBD2. The trim removed 4 bases at V and 1 base at J, leaving 4 bases unmatched. This CDR3 comprises 15 residues. Germline V gene sequence: CDR1 SGDLS, CDR2 YYNGEE. The CDR3 coding sequence is TGTGCCAGCAGCCCCTTAGCGGGGGGCACAGATACGCAGTATTTT. Its protein product is CASSPLAGGTDTQYF.

This clone was seen more than once but under ten times. The chain combines TRBV3-1 (or the pseudogene TRBV3-2) with TRBJ2-2, with 7 bases identical to TRBD2. The trim removed 2 bases at V and 6 bases at J, leaving 9 bases unmatched. The length of the CDR3 is 16 residues. Germline loops: CDR1 LGHDT, CDR2 YNNKEL (reference sequence). CDR3 amino acids: CASSQPWGAGSGELFF. The CDR3 DNA is TGTGCCAGCAGCCAACCGTGGGGAGCGGGGTCCGGGGAGCTGTTTTTT.

This chain joins TRBV30 and TRBJ1-6; 7 bases are a match to TRBD1. Germline loops: CDR1 GTSNPN, CDR2 SVGIG (reference sequence). V trimming: 3 bases; J trimming: 5 bases; junction bases outside the gene matches: 7. The CDR3 sequence is 15 residues long. CDR3 residues: CAWRDTGVHNSPLHF. CDR3 coding DNA: TGTGCCTGGAGGGACACAGGGGTGCATAATTCACCCCTCCACTTT.

V usage is TRBV19 and J usage is TRBJ2-1; D not certain. Trimming left V 5 bases short and J 4 bases short, with 9 bases between. Per the germline V gene, CDR1 is LNHDA and CDR2 is SQIVND (reference sequence). This CDR3 contains 13 residues. For the CDR3, the DNA is TGTGCCAGTAGTTCGGTGAATTACAATGAGCAGTTCTTC. Translation gives CASSSVNYNEQFF.

The CDR3: CASSEALQGRTEAFF. CDR3 DNA: TGTGCCAGCAGTGAAGCGCTCCAGGGAAGGACTGAAGCTTTCTTT. The V and J genes are TRBV2 and TRBJ1-1; the D gene is possibly TRBD1 (5 bases). This CDR3 spans 15 amino acids. Germline V gene sequence: CDR1 SNHLY, CDR2 FYNNEI. V was trimmed by 0 bases and J by 5 bases, leaving 13 bases between them.